This T cell receptor (beta chain) was identified in a study of blood T cells in healthy people across ages. The authors ran a second PCR of about 7 to 12 cycles using a sample-barcoded 5' primer and a J-beta primer mix. A 12-random-nucleotide template-switch adaptor tagged each cDNA molecule. In TCRdb, the 5' RACE reads were re-called with MiXCR into one record per CDR3 protein. The table lists roughly 730,000 distinct CDR3 sequences, approximately 53% of them singletons. The study, taken as a whole, reports: Estimated diversity that came from one million T cells was considered an underestimate. A strong correlation was found between TCR beta diversity and the percentage of naive T cells.

This clonotype was picked up a small number of times. Its antigen is not known. The CDR3 spans 13 residues. Germline V gene sequence: CDR1 SGHRS, CDR2 YFSETQ. Trimming took off 2 bases at V and 5 bases at J, with 10 bases between the two ends. The sample consisted of blood. V usage is TRBV5-1 and J usage is TRBJ2-5; D unclear. This receptor was obtained from a man aged 40-49 years in good health. CDR3 sequence reads: CASSFRSKETQYF. The DNA of the CDR3 is TGCGCCAGCAGCTTTAGGTCGAAGGAGACCCAGTACTTC.